The 32 T cell receptor beta chains presented below share a single source sample, sequenced in a study of blood T cell repertoires in COVID-19 (dated by TCRdb to about 2020). Libraries came from the immunoSEQ multiplex PCR assay. Imported from immuneACCESS, the table was reduced by TCRdb to in-frame sequences with V and J called. These copies leave out some clones; in studies compared against another copy, an unresolved V gene accounts for under half, and the cause of the remainder is not known. Counted in this sample were about 130,000 clones; 84% of them appeared once. Together, the top ten hold around an eighth of the sample. The sample taken for sequencing was peripheral blood. These receptors were taken from a woman aged 25 to 39 who had recovered from COVID-19.

The chain has TRBV5-1 and TRBJ1-1, with TRBD1 as a possible D gene (5 bases). The CDR3 totals 11 residues. The V and J ends lost 8 bases and 8 bases respectively, with 13 bases between them. CDR1 SGHRS and CDR2 YFSETQ come from the germline V gene. CDR3 sequence reads: CASGGEMEAFF. The CDR3 nucleotides are TGCGCCAGTGGAGGGGAGATGGAAGCTTTCTTT. Filled out from reference TRBV5-1 and TRBJ1-1, the complete variable domain reads KAGVTQTPRYLIKTRGQQVTLSCSPISGHRSVSWYQQTPGQGLQFLFEYFSETQRNKGNFPGRFSGRQFSNSRSEMNVSTLELGDSALYLCASGGEMEAFFGQGTRLTVV.

J is TRBJ1-2 and V is TRBV19, with a possible D match to TRBD1 (6 bases). Germline V gene sequence: CDR1 LNHDA, CDR2 SQIVND (reference sequence). This CDR3 is 14 amino acids long. The V and J ends lost 6 bases and 3 bases respectively, with 14 bases between them. The CDR3 is CASSASTGYYGYTF. CDR3 in DNA: TGTGCCAGTAGCGCCTCGACAGGTTACTATGGCTACACCTTC.

This clone was seen more than once but under ten times. The chain is built from TRBV6-1 and TRBJ2-5; D perhaps matches TRBD2 (5 bases). V shed 2 bases and J shed 0 bases, with 10 bases lying between them. Germline lookup yields CDR1 MNHNS and CDR2 SASEGT. CDR3 size: 15 residues. The CDR3 is CASSESPGYQETQYF. CDR3 nucleotides: TGTGCCAGCAGTGAATCCCCGGGGTACCAAGAGACCCAGTACTTC.

To note about this clone: The junction does not match germline at one end; this may be a read error. CDR3 nucleotides: TGTGCCAGTAGTCTAGAGAGAAATTCACCCCTCCACTTT. This sequence encodes CASSLERNSPLHF. This chain connects TRBV19 to TRBJ1-6; D is ambiguous. The CDR3 sequence is 13 residues long. Germline V gene data show CDR1 as LNHDA and CDR2 as SQIVND (reference sequence).

This clone appeared a few times. The J gene is TRBJ1-2, the V gene TRBV6-5; D is ambiguous. The V gene lost 0 bases and the J gene lost 3 bases, with 11 bases spanning the gap. The germline CDR1 and CDR2 sequences are MNHEY and SVGAGI. The CDR3 has 15 amino acids. CDR3 nucleotide sequence: TGTGCCAGCAGTTACTCGACTTGGTGGGACTATGGCTACACCTTC. Protein: CASSYSTWWDYGYTF.

This chain links TRBV5-5 with TRBJ2-7; D is perhaps TRBD1 (5 bases). Germline values: CDR1 SGHKS, CDR2 YYEKEE (reference sequence). V lost 4 bases to trimming and J lost 5 bases, with 10 bases between them. This CDR3 contains 12 residues. CDR3: CASSRTRDEQYF. The CDR3 nucleotides read TGTGCCAGCAGCCGTACCAGGGACGAGCAGTACTTC.

This clone was seen more than once but under ten times. The V call is TRBV29-1, the J call TRBJ1-1, with 8 bases matching TRBD1. The CDR3 spans 13 residues. Germline V gene data show CDR1 as SQVTM and CDR2 as ANQGSEA. J gave up 0 bases and V 7 bases, and 4 bases lay outside the gene matches. The CDR3 nucleotides read TGCAGCGGTGGACAGGGAATGAACACTGAAGCTTTCTTT. This codes for CSGGQGMNTEAFF.

The chain recombines TRBV3-1 (or the pseudogene TRBV3-2) with TRBJ2-7; no clear D. V shed 3 bases and J shed 3 bases, with 6 bases lying between them. The CDR3 spans 12 residues. Germline CDR1 and CDR2: LGHDT and YNNKEL (reference sequence). The CDR3 bases are TGTGCCAGCAGCCAGACAAGCTACGAGCAGTACTTC. Its translation: CASSQTSYEQYF.

The chain recombines TRBV6-5 with TRBJ2-1; 8 nucleotides agree with TRBD1. V lost 4 bases, J lost 4 bases, and 6 bases stayed unmatched. The germline CDR1 and CDR2 sequences are MNHEY and SVGAGI. This CDR3 is built from 15 residues. The CDR3 DNA reads as TGTGCCAGCAGTTCCGAGACAGGGGCATACAATGAGCAGTTCTTC. Its protein product is CASSSETGAYNEQFF.

This sequence joins TRBV12-3 or TRBV12-4 and TRBJ2-5, with D hard to call. Trimming took off 6 bases at V and 5 bases at J, with 10 bases between the two ends. The CDR3 loop spans 12 amino acids. The CDR3 here is CASSRGLETQYF. In DNA form, the CDR3 reads TGTGCCAGCAGCCGAGGCCTTGAGACCCAGTACTTC.

The chain combines TRBV19 with TRBJ1-3; D is unclear. Germline-derived CDR1 and CDR2 are LNHDA and SQIVND (reference sequence). The CDR3 length is 14 residues. V lost 5 bases and J lost 0, with 8 bases in between. The DNA of the CDR3 is TGTGCCAGTAGTCAGGACTTCTCTGGAAACACCATATATTTT. Amino acid sequence: CASSQDFSGNTIYF.

The rearrangement links TRBV15 to TRBJ1-1; 9 bases agree with TRBD1. V lost 0 bases to trimming and J lost 4 bases; unmatched junction nucleotides: 12. The CDR3 length is 18 residues. Looked up from germline, CDR1 is LNHNV and CDR2 is YYDKDF (reference sequence). Here the CDR3 DNA reads TGTGCCACCAGCAGAGATGGGATGGGACAGGGAGGAAGCACTGAAGCTTTCTTT. Translating gives CATSRDGMGQGGSTEAFF.

J is TRBJ2-6 and V is TRBV15; TRBD1 matches 8 bases. The CDR3 has 17 residues. From germline, CDR1 is LNHNV and CDR2 YYDKDF (reference sequence). Trimming cost V 5 bases and J 0 bases; bases outside gene matches: 6. DNA for the CDR3: TGTGCCACCAGCCTAGGACAGGGAATCTCTGGGGCCAACGTCCTGACTTTC. It codes for CATSLGQGISGANVLTF.

J is TRBJ2-5 and V is TRBV11-3; 10 nucleotides match TRBD2. Germline V CDR1 and CDR2: SGHNT, YENEEA. This CDR3 spans 16 amino acids. V shed 5 bases and J 5 bases; nucleotides not matched to a gene: 11. The CDR3 protein is CASSPGLAGAGETQYF. Here the CDR3 DNA reads TGTGCCAGCAGCCCGGGGCTAGCGGGAGCCGGGGAGACCCAGTACTTC.

This clone was observed once. The chain links TRBV12-3 or TRBV12-4 to TRBJ1-5; D not certain. This CDR3 is built from 12 residues. Trimming left V 5 bases short and J 4 bases short, with 6 bases between. The CDR3 loop is CASSARNQPQHF. The CDR3 nucleotides read TGTGCCAGCAGTGCACGGAATCAGCCCCAGCATTTT.

The J gene is TRBJ2-7, the V gene TRBV11-2, with 7 bases fitting TRBD2. The CDR3 length is 16 residues. Germline V CDR1 and CDR2: SGHAT, FQNNGV. V shed 0 bases and J 7 bases; nucleotides not matched to a gene: 12. CDR3 sequence: CASSLDLGGFRTEQYF. DNA of the CDR3: TGTGCCAGCAGCTTAGACCTGGGGGGGTTTCGTACGGAGCAGTACTTC.

The chain has TRBV2 and TRBJ2-5; 11 bases are a match to TRBD1. Germline CDR1 SNHLY, CDR2 FYNNEI. This CDR3 has 13 amino acids. V was pared by 9 bases and J by 5 bases, with 5 bases of the junction left unmatched. CDR3: CARRDRGKETQYF. Written as DNA, the CDR3 is TGTGCCAGGAGGGACAGGGGGAAGGAGACCCAGTACTTC.

The gene calls are TRBV14 and TRBJ2-5; weak D call: TRBD2 (6 bases). The germline V gene encodes CDR1 SGHDN and CDR2 FVKESK. With 4 bases removed from V and 2 bases from J, the gap between germline ends came to 11 bases. The CDR3 runs 14 residues. CDR3 sequence: CASSPQRGQETQYF. The CDR3 coding sequence is TGTGCCAGCAGCCCCCAACGGGGGCAAGAGACCCAGTACTTC.

The rearrangement links TRBV29-1 to TRBJ2-2; a possible D gene is TRBD2 (5 bases). Per germline, CDR1 SQVTM and CDR2 ANQGSEA. Trimming took off 4 bases at V and 0 bases at J, with 6 bases between the two ends. The length of the CDR3 is 13 residues. This chain's CDR3 is CSVARANTGELFF. As DNA, the CDR3 is TGCAGCGTTGCGCGGGCGAACACCGGGGAGCTGTTTTTT.

This clone was seen once. J is TRBJ1-5 and V is TRBV28; D remains unclear. The V gene's germline CDR1 is MDHEN and CDR2 SYDVKM. V lost 2 bases to trimming and J lost 3 bases, with 11 bases between them. The CDR3 spans 15 residues. The CDR3 DNA follows: TGTGCCAGCAGTTTAATGAAGCTACTCAATCAGCCCCAGCATTTT. Translated: CASSLMKLLNQPQHF.

This clone was seen only once. The rearrangement links TRBV2 to TRBJ2-3, with 12 positions matching TRBD1. Germline lookup yields CDR1 SNHLY and CDR2 FYNNEI. Trimming at V came to 5 bases and at J to 2 bases, leaving 11 bases not matched to a gene. The CDR3 is made up of 18 amino acids. Here the CDR3 DNA reads TGTGCCAGCAGTTACTCCGGGACAGGGGGCTATGCCACAGATACGCAGTATTTT. This sequence encodes CASSYSGTGGYATDTQYF.

The chain joins TRBV15 to TRBJ2-5; D is possibly TRBD1 (5 bases). Trimming removed 1 base at V and 2 bases at J, with 17 bases between. The CDR3 totals 17 residues. CDR1 and CDR2 (germline): LNHNV, YYDKDF (reference sequence). The CDR3 here is CATSRGPGRTPQETQYF. The DNA of the CDR3 is TGTGCCACCAGCAGAGGTCCGGGTCGGACACCTCAAGAGACCCAGTACTTC.

Only one count was recorded for this clone. The J gene is TRBJ1-2, the V gene TRBV6-5; TRBD1 is a possible D gene (5 bases). CDR3 length: 14 amino acids. Trimming left V 3 bases short and J 7 bases short, with 15 bases between. Germline CDR1 MNHEY, CDR2 SVGAGI. In nucleotides, the CDR3 is TGTGCCAGCAGTTATCAAGCAGGGCCGGGTGGCTACACCTTC. Translating it yields CASSYQAGPGGYTF.

The CDR3 DNA reads TGTGCCACCTCCACGACGGGTGCTGGGGAGCTGTTTTTT. This encodes CATSTTGAGELFF. The V and J genes are TRBV19 and TRBJ2-2; D uncertain. Germline CDR1 and CDR2: LNHDA and SQIVND (reference sequence). With 10 bases removed from V and 8 bases from J, the gap between germline ends came to 17 bases. CDR3 size: 13 residues.

This clone was counted only a few times. The J gene is TRBJ2-7, the V gene TRBV7-3; perhaps TRBD1 as D (5 bases). The V end lost 2 bases, the J end lost 3 bases, and 8 bases lay between the germline ends. From germline, CDR1 is SGHTA and CDR2 FQGTGA. This CDR3 comprises 13 residues. The CDR3 coding sequence is TGTGCCAGCAGCTTAGGGGCTTTCTACGAGCAGTACTTC. This sequence encodes CASSLGAFYEQYF.

The chain links TRBV29-1 to TRBJ2-3, with a possible D match to TRBD2 (7 bases). Germline lookup yields CDR1 SQVTM and CDR2 ANQGSEA. V dropped 8 bases and J dropped 5 bases, with 14 bases sitting between them. This CDR3 comprises 12 residues. The CDR3 sequence is CSLRGGEDTQYF. The CDR3 DNA sequence: TGCAGCCTACGAGGGGGGGAAGATACGCAGTATTTT.

The chain uses TRBV7-9 and TRBJ2-1; 8 bases are a match to TRBD2. The CDR3 runs to 14 residues. Germline V gives CDR1 SEHNR, CDR2 FQNEAQ (reference sequence). The V segment lost 1 base and the J segment 5 bases; nucleotides outside the gene matches: 1. DNA of the CDR3: TGTGCCAGCAGCTTAGTGGGACTAGACAATGAGCAGTTCTTC. Its translation: CASSLVGLDNEQFF.

V gene TRBV4-1 combines with J gene TRBJ2-7; 8 bases are a match to TRBD1. The CDR3 runs to 15 residues. The germline V gene encodes CDR1 MGHRA and CDR2 YSYEKL. V lost 0 bases, J lost 4 bases, and 5 bases stayed unmatched. CDR3 residues: CASSQEQGALYEQYF. For the CDR3, the DNA is TGCGCCAGCAGCCAAGAGCAGGGGGCTCTATACGAGCAGTACTTC.

The gene calls are TRBV5-1 and TRBJ2-7, with D unresolved. V lost 0 bases, J lost 1 base, and 11 bases lay in between. The CDR3 runs to 15 residues. Germline V lookup: CDR1 SGHRS, CDR2 YFSETQ. The CDR3 here is CASSLEVTSSYEQYF. CDR3 nucleotide sequence: TGCGCCAGCAGCTTGGAGGTGACTTCTTCCTACGAGCAGTACTTC.

This clone was seen only once. V gene TRBV28 combines with J gene TRBJ1-5, with 10 nucleotides matching TRBD1. This CDR3 spans 16 amino acids. Germline CDR1 is MDHEN and CDR2 is SYDVKM. V gave up 6 bases and J gave up 3 bases; unmatched junction bases: 8. The CDR3 loop is CASRVRDRGLNQPQHF. CDR3 sequence (DNA): TGTGCCAGCAGGGTCCGGGACAGGGGCCTCAATCAGCCCCAGCATTTT.

The genes are TRBV12-3 or TRBV12-4 and TRBJ1-1; D not resolved. V was pared by 6 bases and J by 7 bases, with 12 bases between. The CDR3 extends over 12 amino acids. CDR3: CASSGNGGEAFF. The DNA of the CDR3 is TGTGCCAGCAGCGGAAATGGCGGTGAAGCTTTCTTT.

The CDR3, as DNA: TGTGCCAGCAGCGTAGGAGGAGGCGGGGGCACAGATACGCAGTATTTT. Its translation: CASSVGGGGGTDTQYF. This chain uses TRBV9 with TRBJ2-3, with D possibly TRBD2 on 6 matching bases. V lost 0 bases and J 1 base, leaving 12 bases between the germline ends. The germline V gene encodes CDR1 SGDLS and CDR2 YYNGEE. This CDR3 comprises 16 residues. The whole variable domain, remainder taken from reference TRBV9 and TRBJ2-3, is DSGVTQTPKHLITATGQRVTLRCSPRSGDLSVYWYQQSLDQGLQFLIQYYNGEERAKGNILERFSAQQFPDLHSELNLSSLELGDSALYFCASSVGGGGGTDTQYFGPGTRLTVL.